The clone carrying this T cell receptor (beta chain) was picked up many times. What it binds is not known. These data come from a study of T cells in Graves' hyperthyroidism and ophthalmopathy. TCR beta CDR3 regions were amplified from RNA. TCR CDR3 underwent first-round RT-PCR with the HTBI primer set. TCRdb re-derived calls from the multiplex PCR reads in MiXCR, one entry per CDR3 protein. The data contain 650,000 to 850,000 distinct CDR3 sequences, roughly 20% of them seen just once; the ten biggest clones take up around 15%. Study outcomes and limitations: Progression to ophthalmopathy was predicted a median of roughly 6.5 months early. Clonotypes that were expanded in thyroid above 0.001 mostly appeared in blood too.

This CDR3 spans 15 amino acids. V was shortened by 4 bases and J by 1 base, with 14 bases between the two germline ends. Germline CDR1 SGHVS, CDR2 FQNEAQ. The sequenced sample was blood. The chain recombines TRBV7-8 with TRBJ2-7, with D tentatively TRBD1 (5 bases). The source is a woman between 45 and 65 years old with Graves' hyperthyroidism that later progressed to Graves' ophthalmopathy. This CDR3 reads CASSYMQGSSYEQYF. Here the CDR3 DNA reads TGTGCCAGCAGCTATATGCAGGGATCGTCCTACGAGCAGTACTTC.